The 3 T cell receptor beta chains below all came from one sample that was sequenced in a study of cytotoxic CD8 clonotypes in ibrutinib-treated CLL. Profiled with immunoSEQ multiplex PCR; TCRdb holds only in-frame clones, not every one. The sample lists about 300,000 clones; around 69% were seen once. The sample here was PBMCs, taken at disease progression, from a patient treated with ibrutinib. These TCRs come from a human donor with chronic lymphocytic leukemia.

This clone came up a few times. V is TRBV5-1 and J is TRBJ2-1; 11 nucleotides line up with TRBD2. V lost 2 bases to trimming and J lost 2 bases; unmatched junction nucleotides: 12. CDR3 length: 19 residues. Per germline, CDR1 SGHRS and CDR2 YFSETQ. This CDR3 is CASSLPLSGRAGPYNEQFF. The CDR3 region has the DNA TGCGCCAGCAGCTTACCACTTAGCGGGAGGGCCGGGCCCTACAATGAGCAGTTCTTC.

J is TRBJ2-7 and V is TRBV4-1; TRBD2 matches 7 bases. The length of the CDR3 is 15 residues. Losses at the gene ends were 1 base for V and 0 bases for J; bases not matched to a gene: 3. From germline, CDR1 is MGHRA and CDR2 YSYEKL. CDR3 sequence: CASSQVGEGSYEQYF. Written as DNA, the CDR3 is TGCGCCAGCAGCCAAGTAGGGGAGGGCTCCTACGAGCAGTACTTC.

As concerns this clone: This could be a read error, since a much larger clone is one nucleotide away. This chain uses TRBV7-8 with TRBJ1-1; D perhaps matches TRBD1 (5 bases). V was clipped by 5 bases and J by 0 bases, with 7 bases between them. This CDR3 is 13 amino acids long. Germline V gives CDR1 SGHVS, CDR2 FQNEAQ. Here the CDR3 reads CASSIGVNTEAFF. CDR3 in DNA: TGTGCCAGCAGCATAGGGGTGAACACTGAAGCTTTCTTT.